Listed below are T cell receptor beta chains from one sample, sequenced in a study of blood T cell repertoires in COVID-19. The table came from immunoSEQ multiplex PCR; TCRdb's copy has only in-frame clones and leaves some out. The data contain more than 300,000 clones, just over 85% of them singletons. The material sequenced was PBMCs or T cells enriched from blood (not recorded which). The receptor set was obtained from a man aged 25 to 40 who had recovered from COVID-19. Both conserved end residues are part of each CDR3. Each record gives: D gene, clone size, V gene, J gene, CDR3 protein, CDR3 DNA. D genes are given only for firm matches. Rows give clone size only sometimes, using once, few, many, or a class for an expanded clone.

d_gene: NA; abundance: NA; v_gene: TRBV10-3; j_gene: TRBJ1-1; CDR3aa: CAISEHPGLRVANTEAFF; CDR3nt: TGTGCCATCAGTGAGCATCCGGGTCTCCGGGTGGCGAACACTGAAGCTTTCTTT
d_gene: TRBD2; abundance: NA; v_gene: TRBV24-1; j_gene: TRBJ2-1; CDR3aa: CATSEFSGRAISYNEQFF; CDR3nt: TGTGCCACCAGTGAGTTTAGCGGGAGGGCGATCTCCTACAATGAGCAGTTCTTC
d_gene: NA; abundance: NA; v_gene: TRBV6-2/TRBV6-3; j_gene: TRBJ1-2; CDR3aa: CASSYSSLRQPNYGYTF; CDR3nt: TGTGCCAGCAGTTACTCGAGTCTGAGGCAACCAAACTATGGCTACACCTTC
d_gene: NA; abundance: NA; v_gene: TRBV6-5; j_gene: TRBJ1-1; CDR3aa: CASSYQGSNTEAFF; CDR3nt: TGTGCCAGCAGTTATCAGGGGTCGAACACTGAAGCTTTCTTT
d_gene: TRBD1; abundance: NA; v_gene: TRBV24-1; j_gene: TRBJ2-6; CDR3aa: CATRSSRGSNVLTF; CDR3nt: TGTGCCACCAGATCAAGCAGGGGGTCAAACGTCCTGACTTTC
d_gene: NA; abundance: NA; v_gene: TRBV7-6; j_gene: TRBJ2-4; CDR3aa: CASSLGLQGNIQYF; CDR3nt: TGTGCCAGCAGCTTAGGGTTGCAGGGAAACATTCAGTACTTC
d_gene: NA; abundance: NA; v_gene: TRBV7-9; j_gene: TRBJ2-5; CDR3aa: CASSWTGQETQYF; CDR3nt: TGTGCCAGCAGCTGGACGGGGCAAGAGACCCAGTACTTC
d_gene: TRBD2; abundance: NA; v_gene: TRBV19; j_gene: TRBJ2-1; CDR3aa: CASSIPPALAGDPSYNEQFF; CDR3nt: TGTGCCAGTAGTATCCCCCCGGCGCTAGCGGGGGATCCCTCCTACAATGAGCAGTTCTTC
d_gene: TRBD2; abundance: NA; v_gene: TRBV28; j_gene: TRBJ2-7; CDR3aa: CASSLGPSGYEQYF; CDR3nt: TGTGCCAGCAGTTTAGGTCCTAGCGGCTACGAGCAGTACTTC
d_gene: TRBD1; abundance: NA; v_gene: TRBV30; j_gene: TRBJ1-2; CDR3aa: CAWSRTGGGGYTF; CDR3nt: TGTGCCTGGAGTCGGACAGGGGGCGGGGGCTACACCTTC
d_gene: TRBD2; abundance: NA; v_gene: TRBV12-5; j_gene: TRBJ2-1; CDR3aa: CASGLPGLAGDNEQFF; CDR3nt: TGTGCTAGTGGTTTGCCGGGACTAGCTGGGGACAATGAGCAGTTCTTC
d_gene: NA; abundance: NA; v_gene: TRBV7-2; j_gene: TRBJ2-7; CDR3aa: CASSLVQFGYEQYF; CDR3nt: TGTGCCAGCAGCTTAGTCCAGTTTGGCTACGAGCAGTACTTC
d_gene: TRBD1; abundance: NA; v_gene: TRBV28; j_gene: TRBJ1-1; CDR3aa: CASSQRTGGWTEAFF; CDR3nt: TGTGCCAGCAGTCAAAGGACAGGGGGCTGGACTGAAGCTTTCTTT
d_gene: NA; abundance: NA; v_gene: TRBV7-6; j_gene: TRBJ2-7; CDR3aa: CASSLNTYEQYF; CDR3nt: TGTGCCAGCAGCTTAAATACCTACGAGCAGTACTTC
d_gene: TRBD1; abundance: once; v_gene: TRBV5-1; j_gene: TRBJ1-4; CDR3aa: CASSLQRDRGEKLFF; CDR3nt: TGCGCCAGCAGCTTGCAACGGGACAGGGGGGAAAAACTGTTTTTT
d_gene: NA; abundance: NA; v_gene: TRBV28; j_gene: TRBJ1-2; CDR3aa: CASSLVYYGYTF; CDR3nt: TGTGCCAGCAGCTTAGTATATTATGGCTACACCTTC
d_gene: NA; abundance: once; v_gene: TRBV28; j_gene: TRBJ1-1; CDR3aa: CASSVTQGRAFF; CDR3nt: TGTGCCAGCAGCGTGACGCAGGGAAGGGCTTTCTTT
d_gene: NA; abundance: NA; v_gene: TRBV28; j_gene: TRBJ2-7; CDR3aa: CASSRPLTGSYEQYF; CDR3nt: TGTGCCAGCAGTCGTCCGCTGACAGGATCCTACGAGCAGTACTTC
d_gene: NA; abundance: once; v_gene: TRBV5-1; j_gene: TRBJ2-3; CDR3aa: CASSTGRDTQYF; CDR3nt: TGCGCCAGCAGCACGGGTAGGGATACGCAGTATTTT
d_gene: NA; abundance: NA; v_gene: TRBV27; j_gene: TRBJ2-1; CDR3aa: CASSFTQGSGPYNEQFF; CDR3nt: TGTGCCAGCAGCTTTACTCAGGGGAGCGGACCCTACAATGAGCAGTTCTTC
d_gene: TRBD2; abundance: NA; v_gene: TRBV27; j_gene: TRBJ2-1; CDR3aa: CASSLAGEYYNEQFF; CDR3nt: TGTGCCAGCAGTCTCGCGGGGGAGTACTACAATGAGCAGTTCTTC
d_gene: NA; abundance: NA; v_gene: TRBV4-1; j_gene: TRBJ2-7; CDR3aa: CASSQDTGFAYEQYF; CDR3nt: TGCGCCAGCAGCCAAGATACCGGTTTCGCCTACGAGCAGTACTTC
d_gene: TRBD2; abundance: NA; v_gene: TRBV10-2; j_gene: TRBJ2-7; CDR3aa: CASRRGGAKTYEQYF; CDR3nt: TGCGCCAGCAGGAGGGGAGGGGCTAAGACCTACGAGCAGTACTTC
d_gene: TRBD2; abundance: NA; v_gene: TRBV19; j_gene: TRBJ2-1; CDR3aa: CASTSRVAGLGNEQFF; CDR3nt: TGTGCCAGTACCTCTCGAGTAGCGGGACTAGGAAATGAGCAGTTCTTC
d_gene: TRBD1; abundance: once; v_gene: TRBV6-5; j_gene: TRBJ1-5; CDR3aa: CASRNGQGIAQPQHF; CDR3nt: TGTGCCAGCAGGAACGGACAGGGGATTGCTCAGCCCCAGCATTTT
d_gene: TRBD1; abundance: NA; v_gene: TRBV7-2; j_gene: TRBJ1-5; CDR3aa: CASSLAGQINQPQHF; CDR3nt: TGTGCCAGCAGCTTAGCGGGACAGATCAATCAGCCCCAGCATTTT
d_gene: NA; abundance: NA; v_gene: TRBV27; j_gene: TRBJ1-1; CDR3aa: CASFGTEAFF; CDR3nt: TGTGCCAGCTTCGGCACTGAAGCTTTCTTT
d_gene: NA; abundance: once; v_gene: TRBV3-1/TRBV3-2; j_gene: TRBJ2-3; CDR3aa: CASSQDGGDTQYF; CDR3nt: TGTGCCAGCAGCCAAGATGGCGGGGATACGCAGTATTTT
d_gene: TRBD1; abundance: NA; v_gene: TRBV28; j_gene: TRBJ1-6; CDR3aa: CASSSSQGAYSPLHF; CDR3nt: TGTGCCAGCAGCTCATCCCAGGGGGCCTATTCACCCCTCCACTTT
d_gene: TRBD2; abundance: once; v_gene: TRBV28; j_gene: TRBJ2-3; CDR3aa: CASTGLAGATDTQYF; CDR3nt: TGTGCCAGCACCGGACTAGCGGGGGCGACAGATACGCAGTATTTT
d_gene: NA; abundance: NA; v_gene: TRBV6-5; j_gene: TRBJ1-1; CDR3aa: CASRLGLMNTEAFF; CDR3nt: TGTGCCAGCAGACTGGGACTAATGAACACTGAAGCTTTCTTT
d_gene: NA; abundance: NA; v_gene: TRBV18; j_gene: TRBJ2-5; CDR3aa: CASSPPSGVRETQYF; CDR3nt: TGTGCCAGCTCACCACCGTCGGGGGTACGAGAGACCCAGTACTTC
d_gene: NA; abundance: NA; v_gene: TRBV19; j_gene: TRBJ1-5; CDR3aa: CASSLHLWPSNQPQHF; CDR3nt: TGTGCCAGTAGCCTCCACCTTTGGCCGAGCAATCAGCCCCAGCATTTT
d_gene: NA; abundance: once; v_gene: TRBV6-5; j_gene: TRBJ1-2; CDR3aa: CASRSNRASNYGYTF; CDR3nt: TGTGCCAGCCGCTCCAACAGGGCGTCTAACTATGGCTACACCTTC
d_gene: TRBD1; abundance: NA; v_gene: TRBV6-5; j_gene: TRBJ1-1; CDR3aa: CASSIRTGSTEAFF; CDR3nt: TGTGCCAGCAGTATACGGACAGGGTCCACTGAAGCTTTCTTT
d_gene: TRBD1; abundance: NA; v_gene: TRBV6-1; j_gene: TRBJ2-7; CDR3aa: CASSEGPDRSIYEQYF; CDR3nt: TGTGCCAGCAGTGAAGGGCCGGACAGGTCTATCTACGAGCAGTACTTC
d_gene: TRBD2; abundance: NA; v_gene: TRBV5-8; j_gene: TRBJ2-1; CDR3aa: CASSLPTSDEQFF; CDR3nt: TGTGCCAGCAGCTTGCCGACTAGCGATGAGCAGTTCTTC
d_gene: NA; abundance: NA; v_gene: TRBV9; j_gene: TRBJ2-5; CDR3aa: CASSVGATEETQYF; CDR3nt: TGTGCCAGCAGCGTAGGCGCGACAGAAGAGACCCAGTACTTC
d_gene: NA; abundance: NA; v_gene: TRBV6-5; j_gene: TRBJ2-1; CDR3aa: CASQEISYNEQFF; CDR3nt: TGTGCCAGCCAGGAAATCTCCTACAATGAGCAGTTCTTC
d_gene: TRBD2; abundance: NA; v_gene: TRBV5-1; j_gene: TRBJ2-7; CDR3aa: CASSGRAPDEQYF; CDR3nt: TGCGCCAGCAGCGGGAGGGCCCCCGACGAGCAGTACTTC
d_gene: NA; abundance: NA; v_gene: TRBV19; j_gene: TRBJ2-2; CDR3aa: CASRWQGGTGELFF; CDR3nt: TGTGCCAGTCGGTGGCAGGGCGGAACCGGGGAGCTGTTTTTT
d_gene: TRBD2; abundance: NA; v_gene: TRBV6-4; j_gene: TRBJ2-1; CDR3aa: CASSETSGGPTSYNEQFF; CDR3nt: TGTGCCAGCAGCGAGACTAGCGGGGGACCGACCTCCTACAATGAGCAGTTCTTC
d_gene: NA; abundance: NA; v_gene: TRBV5-1; j_gene: TRBJ2-3; CDR3aa: CASSLGTQPDTQYF; CDR3nt: TGCGCCAGCAGCTTGGGAACTCAACCAGATACGCAGTATTTT